The rows below give T cell receptor beta chains drawn from one sample of a study of cytomegalovirus exposure and HLA in healthy donors. Produced via immunoSEQ multiplex PCR; TCRdb's table is partial and in-frame only. Among around 180,000 clones listed, roughly 80% were seen once. Source material: PBMCs. The source of these receptors is a man aged 25-45 years in good health and CMV-seropositive. CDR3s include the opening cysteine and the closing phenylalanine or tryptophan. Fields, in order: V gene, CDR3 protein.

>TRBV6-6
CASSLQLPTEAFF
>TRBV18
CASSPTGTGGAARVAFF
>TRBV12-2
CASRLVPWRPTSSSSYNEQFF
>TRBV5-4
CASGQGQNYGYTF
>TRBV6-1
CASTQWDSSYEQYF
>TRBV6-6
CASSHLQVEQYF
>TRBV11-3
CASRRDRINEKLFF
>TRBV6-6
CASSYRDRALGAQYF
>TRBV10-3
CAISPGEFLGTDTQYF
>TRBV11-2
CASSLIRGPTGEGHYEQYF
>TRBV5-1
CASGAGVNTGELFF
>TRBV12-5
CASGLDGQRNTEAFF
>TRBV6-1
CASTRGQGADTQYF
>TRBV11-3
CASSQAGRTDTQYF
>TRBV27
CASSRGGSGNTIYF
>TRBV7-9
CSSLPLAGGSSYNEQFF
>TRBV28
CASVMGGGIPPLHF
>TRBV6-5
CASSSTGSTQYF
>TRBV4-1
CASSQDRVQGLAGGIQETQYF
>TRBV5-1
CASSLRSYGYTF
>TRBV7-9
CASSRVGDRARPNYGYTF
>TRBV10-3
CAIREQVGYEQYF
>TRBV25-1
CASSERGLAGEPQETQYF
>TRBV4-1
CASSQAAWGQGEKLFF
>TRBV18
CASSPTTGGSSYTF
>TRBV5-6
CASSSLGTGTYSNQPQHF
>TRBV5-1
CASSLPGTGTEKLFF
>TRBV18
CASSLGLAGGPNEQFF
>TRBV7-9
CASSLYETSGFSNEQFF
>TRBV4-1
CASSDPGTSQREQFF
>TRBV7-9
CASSPGGASVGRLNQPQHF
>TRBV19
CATDRGLTNTEAFF
>TRBV4-1
CASSRDQRTRSYNEQFF
>TRBV5-4
CASSLEASHEQYF
>TRBV29-1
CSAEQAPNVLTF
>TRBV15
CATSRVLTGGDYGYTF
>TRBV5-4
CASPGLSTEAFF
>TRBV30
CAWEGVGGNTIYF
>TRBV7-8
CASSPSGWDTEAFF
>TRBV11-2
CASAGLSGGYTF
>TRBV5-1
CASSRDNSGNTIYF
>TRBV30
CAWSRGGLAGGNQYF
>TRBV4-3
CASSHTQGSNGYTF
>TRBV7-9
CSSSLAGGGAYNEQFF
>TRBV6-4
CASSDRRGDTQYF
>TRBV28
CASSPQGGNTEAFF
>TRBV5-1
CASSLNGGSGANVLTF
>TRBV13
CASSLGTRTYEQYF
>TRBV6-5
CASSTGTGGHGYTF
>TRBV19
CASSVTSFGTDTQYF